This T cell receptor (beta chain) emerged from a study of shared clonotypes between healthy human individuals. Study details: Researchers assigned three CD4 naive, three CD4 memory, two CD8 naive and one CD8 memory plate to each donor. Findings of the study overall: Among the subsets, naive ones generally showed larger estimated richness than memory ones.

In the naive CD8 group, cells lacked CD45RO and were positively selected for CCR7, so terminally differentiated effector memory CD45RA+ cells were left out. The donor population consisted of healthy HIV-negative adults with no recent acute infections or vaccinations. The donors, all of them Caucasian adults, lived in Nashville, Tennessee. In regard to this clone: Antigen unknown.

Profiling relied on immunoSEQ multiplex PCR, and the TCRdb table lists in-frame clones only, not all of them. Here the sample spans around 2,000,000 clones, over 85% being singletons. CDR1 is SQVTM, CDR2 ANQGSEA, per germline. V was shortened by 6 bases and J by 2 bases, with 8 bases between the two germline ends. The CDR3 is made up of 11 amino acids. The V call is TRBV29-1, the J call TRBJ2-7; D not certain. This receptor was taken from a man aged 18 to 29 in good health. The sample consisted of naive CD8+ T cells sorted from blood. This CDR3 is CSVLYTYEQYF. The CDR3 bases are TGCAGCGTATTATACACCTACGAGCAGTACTTC.